This T cell receptor (beta chain) appears in the sequencing data of a study of molecular identifiers for immune sequencing clone quantification (dated by TCRdb to about 2018). The study in broad terms: For a replicate experiment, RNA from roughly 21,000 or 96,000 naive CD8 T cells was divided into five aliquots, of which four were sequenced. The study was a methods study using CD8 T cells to benchmark molecular-identifier clustering-based TCR repertoire sequencing (MIDCIRS) and TCR RNA copy counting.

This clonotype has at least ten counts. There is no known antigen for this receptor. Qualities for individual bases were not recorded, and no much larger clone is one base off. From the cysteine through the phenylalanine, the CDR3 covers 14 amino acids. The read is trimmed to its CDR3 DNA, 42 bases read in frame from base 1. Deletion took 5 bases off V and 7 bases off J, with a span of 15 bases between the germline ends. The germline V gene encodes CDR1 SEHNR and CDR2 FQNEAQ (reference sequence). Library generation was performed with PCR. The run used an Illumina HiSeq 4000. Bulk TCR libraries were prepared as previously described, using TCR primers listed in Table S5. Purification of total RNA was performed with the Qiagen AllPrep DNA/RNA kit. Before analysis, reads from multiple sequencing runs of one library were combined. The authors' analysis ran thus. Only reads with exact TCR constant sequence were kept, trimmed to 150 nt, and grouped by their 12-nt molecular barcodes. Reads inside each barcode group were sub-clustered using a 15% Levenshtein threshold, and a quality-weighted consensus sequence was constructed for each RNA molecule. Non-functional sequences were discarded, and so were lower-count sequences lying one edit away from another sequence. Based on fitting two negative binomial distributions, any barcode sub-cluster with under 20% of the maximum read count was discarded. TCRdb applied fastp at Q25 and MiXCR to the public reads, then kept only in-frame beta chains. Every distinct CDR3 protein forms one entry, paired with its most common genes and DNA. The V and J calls here are based on TCRdb, not the publication. The sample includes some 650,000 distinct CDR3 sequences, with around 20% observed a single time. 0.75% to 0.95% of the sample belongs to the ten largest clones.

Findings and caveats that apply to the study as a whole: Modeling indicated about three TCR RNA copies recovered per cell, compared with 9 to 10 by digital PCR, which implies a capture efficiency of around 29%. The sizes of highly expanded clones could end up underestimated when identical TCR molecules share a barcode. Naive libraries contained spiked-in Jurkat TCR RNA (around eleven copies' worth), which is not part of the donor repertoire. Clones above 20 RNA copies held over 98% of molecules in CMV-specific effector cells but under 1% in naive cells. Spiked-in Jurkat TCR RNA equal to a single cell's worth was reported to be detectable even within one million naive CD8 T cells. When barcode sub-clustering was left out, chimeric consensus sequences inflated TCR diversity, with chimeras reaching as high as 47%.

Libraries of naive CD8 T cells were built from anywhere between about 17,000 and 1,000,000 sorted cells, with 10%, 30% or 50% of the purified RNA used. On a BD FACSAria II, naive CD8 T cells were FACS-sorted as CD8+CD4-CCR7+CD45RA+ and collected into RLT Plus buffer. To test detection sensitivity, Jurkat RNA equivalent to over 8 TCR copies was spiked into samples of about 18,000-1,000,000 naive CD8 T cells. Enrichment of CD8 T cells was performed with RosetteSep CD8+ T Cell Enrichment Cocktail and Ficoll-Paque, after which ACK red cell lysis was carried out. The sequence links TRBV7-9 to TRBJ1-5; TRBD1 is perhaps the D gene, given 6 matching bases. Sequencing was performed on naive CD8+ T cells from blood, with Jurkat cell RNA spiked in. Explained via the paper, the cell subset or site label denotes: FACS-sorted CD8+CD4-CCR7+CD45RA+ naive T cells. This receptor was taken from a human donor in good health. Some libraries in this study had Jurkat cell RNA spiked in. The CDR3 here reads CASSITGTGQPQHF. The nucleotide sequence is given as TGTGCCAGCAGCATAACAGGGACGGGACAGCCCCAGCATTTT.